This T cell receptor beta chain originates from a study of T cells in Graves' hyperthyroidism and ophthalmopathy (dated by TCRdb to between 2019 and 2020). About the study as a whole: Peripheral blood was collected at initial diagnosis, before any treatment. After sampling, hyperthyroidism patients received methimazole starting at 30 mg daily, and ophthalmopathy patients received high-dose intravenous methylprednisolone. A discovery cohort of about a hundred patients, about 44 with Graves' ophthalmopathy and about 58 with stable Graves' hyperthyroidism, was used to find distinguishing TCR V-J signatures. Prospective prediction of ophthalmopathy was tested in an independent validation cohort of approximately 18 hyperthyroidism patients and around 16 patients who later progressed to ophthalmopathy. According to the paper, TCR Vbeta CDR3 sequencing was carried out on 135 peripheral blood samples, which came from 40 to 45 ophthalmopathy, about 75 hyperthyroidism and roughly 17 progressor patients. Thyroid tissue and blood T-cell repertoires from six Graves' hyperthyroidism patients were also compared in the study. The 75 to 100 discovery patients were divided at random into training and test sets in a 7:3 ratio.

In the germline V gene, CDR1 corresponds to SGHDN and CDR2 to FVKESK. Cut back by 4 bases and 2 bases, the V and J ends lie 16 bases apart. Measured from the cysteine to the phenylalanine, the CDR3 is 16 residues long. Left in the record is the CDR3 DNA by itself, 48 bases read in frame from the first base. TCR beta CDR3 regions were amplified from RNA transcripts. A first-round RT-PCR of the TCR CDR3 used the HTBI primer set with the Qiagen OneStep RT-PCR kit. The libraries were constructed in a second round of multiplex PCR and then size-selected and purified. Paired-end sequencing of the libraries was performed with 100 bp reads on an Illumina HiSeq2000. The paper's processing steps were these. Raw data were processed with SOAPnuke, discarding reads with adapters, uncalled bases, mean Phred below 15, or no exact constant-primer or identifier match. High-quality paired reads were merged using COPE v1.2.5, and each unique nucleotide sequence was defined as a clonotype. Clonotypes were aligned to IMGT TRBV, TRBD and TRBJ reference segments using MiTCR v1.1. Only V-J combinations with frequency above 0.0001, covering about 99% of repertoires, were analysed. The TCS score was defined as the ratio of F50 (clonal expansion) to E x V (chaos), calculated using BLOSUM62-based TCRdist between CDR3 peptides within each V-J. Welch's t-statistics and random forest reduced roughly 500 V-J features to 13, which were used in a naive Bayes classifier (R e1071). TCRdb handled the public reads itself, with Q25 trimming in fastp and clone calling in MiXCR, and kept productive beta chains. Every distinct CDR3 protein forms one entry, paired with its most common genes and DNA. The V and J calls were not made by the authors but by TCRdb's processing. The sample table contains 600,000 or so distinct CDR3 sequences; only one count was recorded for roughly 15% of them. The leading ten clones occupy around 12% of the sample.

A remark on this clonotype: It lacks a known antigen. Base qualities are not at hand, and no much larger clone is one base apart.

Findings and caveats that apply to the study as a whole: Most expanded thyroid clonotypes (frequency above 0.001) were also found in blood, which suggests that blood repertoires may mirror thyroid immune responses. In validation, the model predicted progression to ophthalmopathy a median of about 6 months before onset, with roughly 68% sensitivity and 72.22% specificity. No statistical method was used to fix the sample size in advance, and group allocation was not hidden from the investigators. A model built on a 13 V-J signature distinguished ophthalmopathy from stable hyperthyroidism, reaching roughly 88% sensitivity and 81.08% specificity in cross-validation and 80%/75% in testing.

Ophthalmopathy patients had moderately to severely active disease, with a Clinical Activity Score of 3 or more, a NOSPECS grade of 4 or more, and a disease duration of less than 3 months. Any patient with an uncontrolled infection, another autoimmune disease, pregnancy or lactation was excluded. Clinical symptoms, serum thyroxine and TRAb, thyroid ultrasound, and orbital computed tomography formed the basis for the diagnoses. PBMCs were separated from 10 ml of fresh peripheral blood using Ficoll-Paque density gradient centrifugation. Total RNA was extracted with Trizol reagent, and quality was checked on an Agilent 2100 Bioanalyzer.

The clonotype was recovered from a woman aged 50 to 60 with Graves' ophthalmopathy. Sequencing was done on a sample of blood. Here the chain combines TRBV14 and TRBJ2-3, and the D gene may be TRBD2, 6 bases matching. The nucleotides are TGTGCCAGCAGCCGACGACTAGTGGGGCTCACAGATACGCAGTATTTT. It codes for CASSRRLVGLTDTQYF. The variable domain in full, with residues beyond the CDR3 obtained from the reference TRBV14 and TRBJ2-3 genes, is EAGVTQFPSHSVIEKGQTVTLRCDPISGHDNLYWYRRVMGKEIKFLLHFVKESKQDESGMPNNRFLAERTGGTYSTLKVQPAELEDSGVYFCASSRRLVGLTDTQYFGPGTRLTVL.